These 20 T cell receptor beta chains originate from one sample sequenced in a study of blood T cells in healthy people across ages. A second PCR of 7 to 11 cycles used a sample-barcoded 5' primer and a J-beta primer mix. Via MiXCR, TCRdb re-called the 5' RACE reads, giving one row per CDR3 protein. Counted here are about 630,000 distinct CDR3 sequences, about 21% occurring once; the ten biggest clones make up more than 3%. Sequencing was carried out using blood. These receptors were collected from a man in his 70s in good health.

This clonotype was detected a few times. The gene calls are TRBV5-1 and TRBJ2-2; 7 nucleotides match TRBD1. Germline V gives CDR1 SGHRS, CDR2 YFSETQ. Trimming removed 5 bases from V and 3 bases from J; junction bases left unmatched: 4. The CDR3 loop spans 14 amino acids. In nucleotides, the CDR3 is TGCGCCAGCAGTGTGCAGGGGGACACCGGGGAGCTGTTTTTT. Amino acid sequence: CASSVQGDTGELFF.

The chain recombines TRBV5-1 with TRBJ2-5; D gene ambiguous. This CDR3 is 16 amino acids long. Germline V CDR1 and CDR2: SGHRS, YFSETQ. V dropped 0 bases and J dropped 3 bases, with 15 bases sitting between them. The CDR3 loop reads CASSLGQADDKETQYF. Written as DNA, the CDR3 is TGCGCCAGCAGCTTGGGTCAGGCGGACGACAAAGAGACCCAGTACTTC.

This clonotype appeared a few times. The chain combines TRBV4-3 with TRBJ2-3; 7 positions agree with TRBD2. The CDR3 covers 18 residues. Germline V lookup: CDR1 LGHNA, CDR2 YSLEER. Trimming took 0 bases from V and 0 from J; bases not matched to a gene: 9. The CDR3 sequence: CASSQDPPASGSTDTQYF. CDR3 DNA sequence: TGCGCCAGCAGCCAAGATCCCCCCGCTAGCGGTAGCACAGATACGCAGTATTTT.

The J gene is TRBJ2-5, the V gene TRBV20-1; 10 nucleotides agree with TRBD2. The J call may be wrong; the DNA end is better matched by TRBJ2-1. Germline V CDR1 and CDR2: DFQATT, SNEGSKA (reference sequence). The CDR3 spans 15 residues. The CDR3 reads CSATRGSGRLSEQFF. The CDR3 DNA is TGCAGTGCTACCCGGGGTAGCGGGAGGTTGAGTGAGCAGTTCTTC.

The rearrangement joins TRBV9 to TRBJ2-5; 10 bases are a match to TRBD1. J was trimmed by 5 bases and V by 3 bases; bases with no gene match: 7. Germline values: CDR1 SGDLS, CDR2 YYNGEE. This CDR3 region has 15 residues. CDR3 loop: CASSAATGGLETQYF. In DNA, the CDR3 is TGTGCCAGCAGCGCAGCGACAGGGGGCCTGGAGACCCAGTACTTC.

In its sample, this clonotype was seen many times. The chain is built from TRBV5-5 and TRBJ1-2; 8 bases fit TRBD1. V dropped 5 bases and J dropped 10; count of bases not matched to a gene: 7. The germline V gene encodes CDR1 SGHKS and CDR2 YYEKEE (reference sequence). There are 12 residues in the CDR3. CDR3 sequence reads: CASSRDRPDYTF. The CDR3 DNA follows: TGTGCCAGCAGTAGGGACAGGCCCGACTACACCTTC.

This clonotype was observed once. The chain carries TRBV15 and TRBJ2-5; D is undetermined. The CDR3 is 13 amino acids. V lost 4 bases and J 1 base, leaving 7 bases between the germline ends. The germline V gene encodes CDR1 LNHNV and CDR2 YYDKDF (reference sequence). The DNA for the CDR3 is TGTGCCACCAGCATTGGGTGCCAAGAGACCCAGTACTTC. Translation gives CATSIGCQETQYF.

The chain links TRBV12-3 or TRBV12-4 to TRBJ2-3; D is uncertain. The V and J ends lost 2 bases and 15 bases respectively, with 18 bases between them. This CDR3 is built from 13 residues. The CDR3, as DNA: TGTGCCAGCAGTTTATTCGGTGCAGATGCGGAATATTTT. Translation: CASSLFGADAEYF.

J is TRBJ2-5 and V is TRBV7-9, with 8 bases lining up with TRBD1. TRBJ2-7 explains the end of the DNA better; the J call may be wrong. The germline gives CDR1 SEHNR, CDR2 FQNEAQ (reference sequence). The CDR3 has 14 amino acids. The CDR3 DNA reads TGTGCCAGCATTCCCGGGACAGGAACCTACGAGCAGTACTTC. Translating it yields CASIPGTGTYEQYF.

This clonotype was found a few times. The chain joins TRBV7-9 to TRBJ2-5, with 13 positions matching TRBD2. CDR3 length: 19 amino acids. Trimming at V came to 5 bases and at J to 1 base, leaving 13 bases not matched to a gene. Germline CDR1 is SEHNR and CDR2 is FQNEAQ (reference sequence). The CDR3 DNA sequence: TGTGCCAGCAGCCGAACAGGACTAGCGGGAGTCGAATTCCAAGAGACCCAGTACTTC. It specifies CASSRTGLAGVEFQETQYF.

This clonotype was seen only a few times. The chain carries TRBV5-1 and TRBJ1-4; TRBD1 aligns across 8 bases. The germline V gene encodes CDR1 SGHRS and CDR2 YFSETQ. The CDR3 runs 14 residues. The junction had 5 bases not matched to a gene; V was cut back by 2 bases and J by 8 bases. In DNA form, the CDR3 reads TGCGCCAGCAGCTTCCAGGGGGCGCGCGAAAAACTGTTTTTT. It specifies CASSFQGAREKLFF.

This chain connects TRBV12-3 or TRBV12-4 to TRBJ2-4; 9 bases are shared with TRBD2. The CDR3 extends over 17 amino acids. V lost 5 bases and J lost 0; bases outside the gene matches: 8. The CDR3 reads CASSPLAGELAKNIQYF. CDR3 nucleotides: TGTGCCAGCAGTCCCTTAGCGGGAGAGCTAGCCAAAAACATTCAGTACTTC.

The gene calls are TRBV29-1 and TRBJ2-1, with D perhaps matching TRBD1 or TRBD2 (5 bases each). The V gene lost 7 bases and the J gene lost 5 bases, with 12 bases spanning the gap. The CDR3 is made up of 12 amino acids. The germline V gene encodes CDR1 SQVTM and CDR2 ANQGSEA. Written as DNA, the CDR3 is TGCAGCGCTGGGGGATTGGACAATGAGCAGTTCTTC. Translation: CSAGGLDNEQFF.

A few counts support this clonotype. The rearrangement links TRBV20-1 to TRBJ1-2, with D possibly being TRBD1 (6 bases). Germline-derived CDR1 and CDR2 are DFQATT and SNEGSKA (reference sequence). V dropped 4 bases and J dropped 8 bases, with 20 bases sitting between them. This CDR3 has 14 residues. The CDR3 nucleotides are TGCAGTGCTAAAGGGGGGTATTACTCTAGGGGCTACACCTTC. It translates to CSAKGGYYSRGYTF.

This chain uses TRBV20-1 with TRBJ1-2; TRBD1 matches 7 bases. Looked up from germline, CDR1 is DFQATT and CDR2 is SNEGSKA (reference sequence). V dropped 5 bases and J dropped 5; count of bases not matched to a gene: 11. The CDR3 runs to 14 residues. CDR3 DNA: TGCAGTGCTCAAGGACAGGAGTTTCGGTATGGCTACACCTTC. Its protein product is CSAQGQEFRYGYTF.

The chain carries TRBV5-5 and TRBJ2-1; TRBD1 or TRBD2 may be the D gene (5 bases each). In germline, CDR1 is SGHKS, CDR2 YYEKEE (reference sequence). This CDR3 contains 13 residues. The germline V and J ends were trimmed by 2 bases and 13 bases, with 16 bases remaining between them. CDR3 protein: CASSFPGSRGQFF. CDR3 sequence (DNA): TGTGCCAGCAGCTTCCCAGGGTCCCGGGGCCAGTTCTTC.

This clonotype was seen a few times. The V gene is TRBV9, the J gene TRBJ2-1; 12 bases agree with TRBD1. Per germline, CDR1 SGDLS and CDR2 YYNGEE. With V trimmed by 3 bases and J by 7 bases, 8 bases remained unmatched. This CDR3 contains 16 residues. This chain's CDR3 is CASSARGDRGQNEQFF. In DNA form, the CDR3 reads TGTGCCAGCAGCGCGCGAGGGGACAGGGGGCAAAATGAGCAGTTCTTC.

A few counts support this clonotype. The gene calls are TRBV6-1 and TRBJ1-2; no clear D. The CDR3 loop spans 15 amino acids. The V end was cut by 1 base, the J end by 1 base, with 10 bases between. Germline V gives CDR1 MNHNS, CDR2 SASEGT. CDR3 protein: CASSEVNAFNYGYTF. CDR3 DNA sequence: TGTGCCAGCAGTGAAGTGAATGCTTTTAACTATGGCTACACCTTC.

The genes are TRBV11-2 and TRBJ2-7, with 14 bases matching TRBD2. Per germline, CDR1 SGHAT and CDR2 FQNNGV. The V segment lost 3 bases and the J segment 6 bases; nucleotides outside the gene matches: 7. CDR3 length: 16 amino acids. The CDR3, as DNA: TGTGCCAGCAGCTTGGGACTAGCGGGAGCACTGGGCGAGCAGTACTTC. It specifies CASSLGLAGALGEQYF.

The rearrangement joins TRBV9 to TRBJ2-1, with TRBD2 identical over 7 bases. The CDR3 is 15 amino acids. The ends lost 0 bases at V and 5 bases at J; junction bases unmatched: 5. Germline V lookup: CDR1 SGDLS, CDR2 YYNGEE. The CDR3 bases are TGTGCCAGCAGCGTAGGGCTAGCGGAGCACAATGAGCAGTTCTTC. It is translated as CASSVGLAEHNEQFF.